This TCR beta chain was sequenced for a study of T cell changes during pregnancy in multiple sclerosis. This clone came up once. Some clones are missing from TCRdb's copy, which holds only in-frame ones; the method was immunoSEQ multiplex PCR. Of more than 15,000 clones listed, 80% to 90% are singletons. CDR3 length: 15 amino acids. With V trimmed by 6 bases and J by 2 bases, 3 bases remained unmatched. CDR1 is MRHNA and CDR2 is SNTAGT in the germline V gene. The sequence was obtained from a female donor in good health, enrolled as a control in a pregnancy study. The specimen comprised CD8+ T cells from peripheral blood mononuclear cells, sampled in the third trimester of pregnancy. V usage is TRBV6-4 and J usage is TRBJ1-5, with 11 bases aligning to TRBD1. The CDR3 region is CASRDRGRGNQPQHF. Here the CDR3 DNA reads TGTGCCAGCAGGGACAGGGGGCGAGGCAATCAGCCCCAGCATTTT.